The 22 T cell receptor beta chains in this list originate from one sample, sequenced in a study of OX40 agonist ivuxolimab in advanced cancers. Here immunoSEQ multiplex PCR was the method, and the copy in TCRdb shows in-frame clones only, minus some. This table has about 46,000 clones, 70% to 85% appearing once. The sample was CD4+ or CD8+ T cells sorted from blood, taken in a trial of the OX40 agonist ivuxolimab. These receptors were obtained from an adult with an advanced solid tumor such as melanoma, head and neck, liver or kidney cancer.

V is TRBV4-3 and J is TRBJ1-3; no firm D call. V was pared by 1 base and J by 4 bases, with 11 bases between. The CDR3 runs 15 residues. CDR1 is LGHNA, CDR2 YSLEER, per germline. This chain's CDR3 is CASSQVPATGNTIYF. Here the CDR3 DNA reads TGCGCCAGCAGCCAAGTGCCAGCAACGGGAAACACCATATATTTT.

This chain links TRBV4-2 with TRBJ1-1; 7 nucleotides match TRBD1. Germline CDR1 and CDR2: LGHNA and YNFKEQ. The junction had 8 bases not matched to a gene; V was cut back by 0 bases and J by 10 bases. The CDR3 covers 14 residues. The CDR3 loop reads CASSQDGDSGSAFF. For the CDR3, the DNA is TGTGCCAGCAGCCAAGATGGGGACAGTGGTTCAGCTTTCTTT.

This sequence joins TRBV7-2 and TRBJ1-2; D call uncertain. The V end was cut by 2 bases, the J end by 8 bases, with 12 bases between. The CDR3 totals 13 residues. CDR1 and CDR2 from the germline V gene are SGHTA and FQGNSA. In nucleotides, the CDR3 is TGTGCCAGCAGCTTACGTCCCGAGGGAGGCTACACCTTC. Amino acids: CASSLRPEGGYTF.

This rearrangement joins TRBV9 to TRBJ1-3; D remains unclear. V lost 4 bases and J lost 4, with 15 bases in between. From germline, CDR1 is SGDLS and CDR2 YYNGEE. The CDR3 spans 15 residues. For the CDR3, the DNA is TGTGCCAGCAGCCCTGGGAATAGTCAAGGAAACACCATATATTTT. It codes for CASSPGNSQGNTIYF. The variable domain in full, with the rest retrieved from reference TRBV9 and TRBJ1-3, is DSGVTQTPKHLITATGQRVTLRCSPRSGDLSVYWYQQSLDQGLQFLIQYYNGEERAKGNILERFSAQQFPDLHSELNLSSLELGDSALYFCASSPGNSQGNTIYFGEGSWLTVV.

The J gene is TRBJ1-5, the V gene TRBV6-1, with D possibly TRBD1 on 5 matching bases. Looked up from germline, CDR1 is MNHNS and CDR2 is SASEGT. The CDR3 is 13 residues long. V was trimmed by 3 bases and J by 6 bases, leaving 9 bases between them. The CDR3 DNA is TGTGCCAGCAGTGACAGGGTTAGTCAGCCCCAGCATTTT. It is translated as CASSDRVSQPQHF.

The V call is TRBV14, the J call TRBJ2-2, with D possibly matching TRBD1 (6 bases). Germline values: CDR1 SGHDN, CDR2 FVKESK. Trimming removed 4 bases from V and 2 bases from J, with 14 bases in between. The CDR3 has 16 amino acids. CDR3 region: CASSPFQGPNTGELFF. Here the CDR3 DNA reads TGTGCCAGCAGCCCGTTTCAGGGGCCTAACACCGGGGAGCTGTTTTTT.

The chain recombines TRBV25-1 with TRBJ2-5, with D perhaps assigned TRBD1 or TRBD2 (5 bases each). The ends were cut back, 4 bases at V and 4 bases at J, with 13 bases in the middle. The CDR3 spans 14 residues. Germline assignment: CDR1 MGHDK and CDR2 SYGVNS. The CDR3 loop is CASSASGTTETQYF. As DNA, the CDR3 is TGTGCCAGCAGTGCCTCCGGGACGACAGAGACCCAGTACTTC.

V is TRBV20-1 and J is TRBJ2-7; D uncertain. V was shortened by 6 bases and J by 4 bases, with 10 bases between the two germline ends. Germline V gene lookup returns CDR1 DFQATT and CDR2 SNEGSKA (reference sequence). CDR3 length: 11 residues. The CDR3 is CSALATYEQYF. CDR3 DNA sequence: TGCAGTGCCCTGGCCACATACGAGCAGTACTTC.

About this clone itself: At one end, the junction sequence differs from germline, possibly due to a read error. This chain links TRBV7-7 with TRBJ2-2, with 7 bases identical to TRBD1. CDR1 SSHAT and CDR2 FNYEAQ come from the germline V gene (reference sequence). This CDR3 is built from 16 residues. CDR3 DNA sequence: TGTGCTAGCAGCTTAGTTGGGACAGTTCACACCGGGGAGCTGTTTTTT. Its translation is CASSLVGTVHTGELFF.

V and J are TRBV10-3 and TRBJ2-2; D is tentatively TRBD1 or TRBD2 (7 bases each). Between the trimmed V and J ends, which lost 10 bases and 5 bases, there was a span of 17 bases. Germline V CDR1 and CDR2: ENHRY, SYGVKD. The CDR3 consists of 14 residues. The CDR3 DNA follows: TGTGCCACCGACACAGGGGACTATACCGGGGAGCTGTTTTTT. This encodes CATDTGDYTGELFF.

The J gene is TRBJ2-5, the V gene TRBV7-8; 8 bases map to TRBD2. Trimming at V came to 4 bases and at J to 0 bases, leaving 16 bases not matched to a gene. Germline V gene sequence: CDR1 SGHVS, CDR2 FQNEAQ. CDR3 length: 19 amino acids. CDR3: CASSSPPTSEGYHQETQYF. CDR3 bases: TGTGCCAGCAGCTCGCCCCCGACTAGCGAGGGCTACCACCAAGAGACCCAGTACTTC. The whole variable domain, remainder taken from reference TRBV7-8 and TRBJ2-5, is GAGVSQSPRYKVAKRGQDVALRCDPISGHVSLFWYQQALGQGPEFLTYFQNEAQLDKSGLPSDRFFAERPEGSVSTLKIQRTQQEDSAVYLCASSSPPTSEGYHQETQYFGPGTRLLVL.

The CDR3 sequence: CASSEGTGNNYGYTF. CDR3 nucleotide sequence: TGTGCCAGCAGTGAAGGGACAGGGAATAACTATGGCTACACCTTC. V gene TRBV6-4 combines with J gene TRBJ1-2; 9 bases are a match to TRBD1. Trimming removed 3 bases from V and 1 base from J; junction bases left unmatched: 3. There are 15 residues in the CDR3. Germline CDR1 MRHNA, CDR2 SNTAGT.

The chain uses TRBV18 and TRBJ1-5, with a weak D call TRBD1 (6 bases). The CDR3 totals 13 residues. Trimming cost V 0 bases and J 10 bases, with 10 bases left between them. Looked up from germline, CDR1 is KGHSH and CDR2 is LQKENI. The CDR3 region is CASSPPVGGPQHF. The CDR3 coding sequence is TGTGCCAGCTCACCACCGGTCGGGGGCCCCCAGCATTTT.

The chain links TRBV2 to TRBJ1-1; D unresolved. CDR1 is SNHLY and CDR2 is FYNNEI in the germline V gene. Trimming removed 1 base from V and 7 bases from J, with 16 bases in between. The CDR3 is made up of 15 amino acids. CDR3 nucleotides: TGTGCCAGCAGTGAAGGGTCGAAGGTGCGAATTGAAGCTTTCTTT. Protein: CASSEGSKVRIEAFF.

The chain links TRBV27 to TRBJ2-4; 7 bases map to TRBD1. The CDR3 totals 13 residues. V gave up 6 bases and J gave up 9 bases; unmatched junction bases: 8. Germline CDR1 and CDR2: MNHEY and SMNVEV (reference sequence). CDR3 amino acids: CASSPGQRVIQYF. Written as DNA, the CDR3 is TGTGCCAGCAGCCCGGGACAGCGAGTCATTCAGTACTTC.

V and J are TRBV7-6 and TRBJ2-2; D could derive from TRBD1 or TRBD2 (6 bases each). In germline, CDR1 is SGHVS, CDR2 FNYEAQ. CDR3 length: 17 amino acids. The V end was cut by 5 bases, the J end by 6 bases, with 22 bases between. The CDR3 loop reads CASSTVRGAGIAGELFF. CDR3 DNA sequence: TGTGCCAGCAGCACCGTAAGGGGGGCAGGAATTGCCGGGGAGCTGTTTTTT.

V gene TRBV11-2 combines with J gene TRBJ2-3; 9 bases fit TRBD2. Germline V gene data show CDR1 as SGHAT and CDR2 as FQNNGV. V lost 0 bases, J lost 12 bases, and 10 bases stayed unmatched. The CDR3 consists of 15 residues. The CDR3 nucleotides are TGTGCCAGCAGCTTAGAAGGCGGGGGGGTTAACCTTCAGTATTTT. This translates into CASSLEGGGVNLQYF.

J is TRBJ2-3 and V is TRBV15; D is tentatively TRBD1 or TRBD2 (5 bases each). The ends were cut back, 1 base at V and 0 bases at J, with 11 bases in the middle. CDR1 LNHNV and CDR2 YYDKDF come from the germline V gene (reference sequence). The CDR3 sequence is 16 residues long. CDR3: CATSRGGAESTDTQYF. The CDR3 bases are TGTGCCACCAGCAGAGGAGGGGCAGAAAGCACAGATACGCAGTATTTT.

The rearrangement uses TRBV5-1 and TRBJ2-5; a possible D gene is TRBD2 (6 bases). V lost 1 base and J lost 4, with 14 bases in between. The CDR3 loop spans 15 amino acids. The germline gives CDR1 SGHRS, CDR2 YFSETQ. CDR3 bases: TGCGCCAGCAGCTTGACTAGCCCGACGGGAGAGACCCAGTACTTC. Amino acids: CASSLTSPTGETQYF. Full variable domain (remainder filled in from reference TRBV5-1 and TRBJ2-5): KAGVTQTPRYLIKTRGQQVTLSCSPISGHRSVSWYQQTPGQGLQFLFEYFSETQRNKGNFPGRFSGRQFSNSRSEMNVSTLELGDSALYLCASSLTSPTGETQYFGPGTRLLVL.

The chain joins TRBV9 to TRBJ2-3, with 9 positions matching TRBD1. CDR1 is SGDLS and CDR2 is YYNGEE in the germline V gene. V lost 0 bases and J lost 2; bases outside the gene matches: 7. The CDR3 extends over 17 amino acids. The CDR3 protein is CASSVDPTGGNTDTQYF. CDR3 DNA: TGTGCCAGCAGCGTAGATCCCACAGGGGGCAACACAGATACGCAGTATTTT.

This sequence joins TRBV5-4 and TRBJ2-3, with 8 bases lining up with TRBD2. The CDR3 extends over 16 amino acids. V was pared by 2 bases and J by 2 bases, with 7 bases of the junction left unmatched. Germline V lookup: CDR1 SGHNT, CDR2 YYREEE (reference sequence). CDR3 sequence: CASSLRLAGDTDTQYF. In DNA, the CDR3 is TGTGCCAGCAGCTTACGTCTAGCGGGTGACACAGATACGCAGTATTTT.

The chain joins TRBV7-9 to TRBJ2-5, with D possibly TRBD2 on 7 matching bases. This CDR3 region has 14 residues. Trimming took off 5 bases at V and 9 bases at J, with 19 bases between the two ends. CDR1 and CDR2 from the germline V gene are SEHNR and FQNEAQ (reference sequence). CDR3 loop: CASSGGATRSAQYF. CDR3 coding DNA: TGTGCCAGCAGCGGGGGGGCCACACGCTCGGCCCAGTACTTC.